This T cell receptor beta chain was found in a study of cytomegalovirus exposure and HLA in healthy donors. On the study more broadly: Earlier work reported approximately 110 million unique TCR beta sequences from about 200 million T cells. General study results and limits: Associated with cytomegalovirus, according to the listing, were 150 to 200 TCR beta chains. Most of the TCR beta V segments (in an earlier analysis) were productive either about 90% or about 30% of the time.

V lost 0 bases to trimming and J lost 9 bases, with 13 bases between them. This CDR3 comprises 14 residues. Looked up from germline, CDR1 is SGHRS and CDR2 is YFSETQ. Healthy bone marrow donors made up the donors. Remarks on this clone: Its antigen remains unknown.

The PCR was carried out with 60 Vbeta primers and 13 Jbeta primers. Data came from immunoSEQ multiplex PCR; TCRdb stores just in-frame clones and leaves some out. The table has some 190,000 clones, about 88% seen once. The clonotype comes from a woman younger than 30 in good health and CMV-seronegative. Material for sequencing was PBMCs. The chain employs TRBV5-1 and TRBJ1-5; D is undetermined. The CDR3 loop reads CASSLGGQPAPQHF. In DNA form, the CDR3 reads TGCGCCAGCAGCTTGGGCGGCCAGCCTGCGCCCCAGCATTTT. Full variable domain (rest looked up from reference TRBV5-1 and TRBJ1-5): KAGVTQTPRYLIKTRGQQVTLSCSPISGHRSVSWYQQTPGQGLQFLFEYFSETQRNKGNFPGRFSGRQFSNSRSEMNVSTLELGDSALYLCASSLGGQPAPQHFGDGTRLSIL.